This T cell receptor (beta chain) was recorded in a study of T cell changes during pregnancy in multiple sclerosis. Libraries were prepared by immunoSEQ multiplex PCR; TCRdb keeps only in-frame clonotypes and omits some of them. The top ten hold less than 4% of the sample, which has fewer than 130,000 clones, about nine tenths seen once. The CDR3 runs 14 residues. Trimming cost V 0 bases and J 5 bases, with 10 bases left between them. The V gene's germline CDR1 is LNHNV and CDR2 YYDKDF (reference sequence). This clonotype originated in a female donor with multiple sclerosis, enrolled in a pregnancy study. The input for sequencing was peripheral blood, taken after pregnancy. The chain has TRBV15 and TRBJ2-5; tentatively, D is TRBD1 (5 bases). CDR3 DNA: TGTGCCACCAGCAGAGAAGGGGCGTGGGAGACCCAGTACTTC. As protein: CATSREGAWETQYF.